This TCR beta chain comes out of a study of cytomegalovirus exposure and HLA in healthy donors. The CDR3 runs 15 residues. Germline loops: CDR1 SGHVS, CDR2 FNYEAQ. V lost 4 bases and J lost 0, with 9 bases in between. 13 Jbeta primers and 60 Vbeta primers were used for the PCR. Repertoires were generated with immunoSEQ multiplex PCR, while TCRdb's copy carries only in-frame clones and drops some. The repertoire holds about 76,000 clones, with roughly 85% as singletons. The TCR sequence derives from a man aged 25-40 years in good health and CMV-seronegative. Sequences were obtained from PBMCs. The rearrangement joins TRBV7-6 to TRBJ2-2, with a weak D call TRBD2 (7 bases). The CDR3 reads CASSSRGPNTGELFF. CDR3 DNA: TGTGCCAGCAGCTCGCGGGGGCCGAACACCGGGGAGCTGTTTTTT.